A selection of T cell receptor beta chains follows, all from one sample in a study of blood T cells in healthy people across ages. TCRdb re-called the 5' RACE reads with MiXCR, one entry per CDR3 protein. Of 1.5 million to 2 million distinct CDR3 sequences in the sample, less than 50% were seen once. Sequenced input: blood. All receptors come from a woman between 40 and 50 years old in good health. CDR3s include the opening cysteine and the closing phenylalanine or tryptophan. The D gene is left open where the match is weak. Expanded clones are given a class, and other clones once, few, many or no size at all.

D gene,J gene,V gene,clone size,CDR3 protein,CDR3 DNA
TRBD1,TRBJ2-5,TRBV15,few,CATSWDRAETQYF,TGTGCCACCAGTTGGGACAGGGCAGAGACCCAGTACTTC
.,TRBJ1-4,TRBV9,.,CASSVGGAPNEKLFF,TGTGCCAGCAGCGTAGGGGGGGCTCCTAATGAAAAACTGTTTTTT
TRBD1,TRBJ2-1,TRBV20-1,.,CSARTGAGEQFF,TGCAGTGCAAGGACAGGGGCAGGGGAGCAGTTCTTC
.,TRBJ2-3,TRBV20-1,.,CSASHLRSTDTQYF,TGCAGTGCTAGCCACCTACGTAGCACAGATACGCAGTATTTT
TRBD1,TRBJ1-1,TRBV12-3/TRBV12-4,.,CASSSRPGGGFSNTEAFF,TGTGCCAGCAGCTCCAGACCAGGGGGCGGATTTTCGAACACTGAAGCTTTCTTT
TRBD2,TRBJ2-7,TRBV7-8,.,CASSLGPLSSGRVHEQYF,TGTGCCAGCAGCTTAGGACCCCTATCTAGCGGGAGGGTCCACGAGCAGTACTTC
TRBD1,TRBJ2-7,TRBV6-1,.,CAGRPGQGVYEQYF,TGTGCCGGACGTCCGGGACAGGGCGTGTACGAGCAGTACTTC
.,TRBJ2-5,TRBV5-1,.,CASSLALLEETQYF,TGCGCCAGCAGCTTGGCCTTACTCGAGGAGACCCAGTACTTC
.,TRBJ2-5,TRBV12-3/TRBV12-4,.,CASASAPETQYF,TGTGCCAGCGCCTCAGCTCCAGAGACCCAGTACTTC
.,TRBJ2-4,TRBV7-2,.,CASSLGLALAKNIQYF,TGTGCCAGCAGCTTAGGGCTAGCGCTAGCCAAAAACATTCAGTACTTC
.,TRBJ2-7,TRBV29-1,many,CSVVIGPNYEQYF,TGCAGCGTTGTTATAGGGCCAAACTACGAGCAGTACTTC
.,TRBJ1-5,TRBV7-9,.,CASSVGPGLQPQHF,TGTGCCAGCAGCGTAGGTCCAGGCCTCCAGCCCCAGCATTTT
TRBD1,TRBJ2-7,TRBV4-2,.,CASSQGGTGGYEQYF,TGTGCCAGCAGCCAAGGTGGGACAGGGGGCTACGAGCAGTACTTC
.,TRBJ2-5,TRBV7-2,.,CASTLRVDEEETQYF,TGTGCCAGCACTTTGCGGGTGGACGAGGAAGAGACCCAGTACTTC
.,TRBJ1-2,TRBV15,few,CATSGGGGYGYTF,TGTGCCACCAGCGGGGGGGGCGGCTATGGCTACACCTTC
TRBD1,TRBJ2-4,TRBV28,.,CASRPAGQVTIQYF,TGTGCCAGCAGGCCTGCGGGACAGGTGACTATACAGTACTTC
TRBD2,TRBJ2-5,TRBV6-5,.,CTSSYPGSGQETQYF,TGTACCAGCAGTTACCCCGGTAGCGGGCAAGAGACCCAGTACTTC
.,TRBJ2-7,TRBV7-6,.,CASSLEAGAPYEQYF,TGTGCCAGCAGCCTAGAAGCCGGTGCCCCATACGAGCAGTACTTC
.,TRBJ1-5,TRBV18,.,CASSPLPVSGSNQPQHF,TGTGCCAGCTCACCCCTGCCGGTGTCCGGGAGCAATCAGCCCCAGCATTTT
TRBD2,TRBJ2-7,TRBV29-1,.,CSVVTKTSEPYEQYF,TGCAGCGTTGTTACTAAGACTAGCGAGCCCTACGAGCAGTACTTC
TRBD2,TRBJ2-3,TRBV2,few,CASKRLAGTTDTQYF,TGTGCCAGCAAACGCCTAGCGGGGACCACAGATACGCAGTATTTT
.,TRBJ2-3,TRBV10-3,many,CAISEGGTDTQYF,TGTGCCATCAGTGAAGGGGGGACAGATACGCAGTATTTT
.,TRBJ2-3,TRBV20-1,few,CSARDSGRTDTQYF,TGCAGTGCTAGAGATAGCGGACGCACAGATACGCAGTATTTT
TRBD2,TRBJ2-7,TRBV20-1,few,CSALAGAPYEQYF,TGCAGTGCTCTAGCGGGGGCCCCCTACGAGCAGTACTTC
TRBD1,TRBJ2-7,TRBV2,few,CASIRDRGYEQYF,TGTGCCAGCATAAGGGACAGGGGTTACGAGCAGTACTTC
TRBD1,TRBJ1-2,TRBV2,.,CASRPDRGREGYTF,TGTGCCAGCAGACCCGACAGGGGGCGGGAGGGCTACACCTTC
TRBD2,TRBJ2-7,TRBV28,few,CASSSGGGSPYEQYF,TGTGCCAGCAGTTCCGGCGGGGGGTCCCCCTACGAGCAGTACTTC
TRBD1,TRBJ2-7,TRBV20-1,.,CSARAGTVGEQYF,TGCAGTGCTAGAGCCGGGACAGTGGGCGAGCAGTACTTC
TRBD2,TRBJ2-7,TRBV9,few,CASSVKGEGYEQYF,TGTGCCAGCAGCGTCAAAGGGGAGGGCTACGAGCAGTACTTC
.,TRBJ1-1,TRBV28,few,CASRWDLRAEAFF,TGTGCCAGCAGGTGGGATCTGCGCGCTGAAGCTTTCTTT
TRBD2,TRBJ2-1,TRBV20-1,.,CSARGSGLAYNEQFF,TGCAGTGCTAGAGGTTCGGGACTAGCTTACAATGAGCAGTTCTTC
TRBD1,TRBJ2-7,TRBV20-1,.,CSANWGQSYEQYF,TGCAGTGCTAATTGGGGACAGTCCTACGAGCAGTACTTC
TRBD2,TRBJ2-4,TRBV5-1,.,CASSSRYGGVISGNYNEQYF,TGCGCCAGTAGCTCACGGTACGGGGGGGTGATTAGCGGGAACTACAATGAGCAGTACTTC
TRBD1,TRBJ2-1,TRBV5-6,.,CASSLMGQGNNEQFF,TGTGCCAGCAGCTTAATGGGACAGGGTAACAATGAGCAGTTCTTC
TRBD1,TRBJ2-7,TRBV20-1,.,CSARDVGQGGHEQYF,TGCAGTGCTAGAGATGTAGGACAGGGGGGCCACGAGCAGTACTTC
.,TRBJ2-1,TRBV4-3,.,CASSQEPVSYEQFF,TGCGCCAGCAGCCAAGAGCCAGTCTCCTACGAGCAGTTCTTC
.,TRBJ2-5,TRBV21-1,few,CASSNFWGKEETQYF,TGTGCCAGCAGCAACTTTTGGGGTAAGGAAGAGACCCAGTACTTC
TRBD1,TRBJ2-1,TRBV20-1,.,CSAREGLGQGYEQFF,TGCAGTGCTAGAGAAGGTTTGGGACAGGGTTATGAGCAGTTCTTC
TRBD2,TRBJ2-1,TRBV13,.,CASSLQSGGRNEQFF,TGTGCCAGCAGCCTTCAAAGCGGGGGGAGGAATGAGCAGTTCTTC
TRBD2,TRBJ2-1,TRBV24-1,.,CATSDPVASGGNEQFF,TGTGCCACCAGTGATCCCGTTGCTAGCGGGGGCAATGAGCAGTTCTTC
TRBD2,TRBJ2-1,TRBV27,.,CASSLIVAGPTDEQFF,TGTGCCAGCAGTCTTATAGTAGCGGGTCCTACCGATGAGCAGTTCTTC
.,TRBJ1-2,TRBV6-2/TRBV6-3,.,CASSTRETNYGYTF,TGTGCCAGCAGCACTCGAGAAACTAACTATGGCTACACCTTC
TRBD1,TRBJ1-2,TRBV6-1,few,CASSSLGQPYGYTF,TGTGCCAGCAGTTCCCTGGGACAGCCGTATGGCTACACCTTC
.,TRBJ2-1,TRBV20-1,.,CSARPGLGDEQFF,TGCAGTGCTAGGCCGGGGCTGGGGGATGAGCAGTTCTTC
TRBD2,TRBJ2-5,TRBV2,.,CASSGKRGDETQYF,TGTGCCAGCAGTGGAAAGCGGGGGGACGAGACCCAGTACTTC
TRBD2,TRBJ2-6,TRBV3-1,few,CASSLGLAARSGANVLTF,TGTGCCAGCAGCCTCGGACTAGCGGCGCGCTCTGGGGCCAACGTCCTGACTTTC
.,TRBJ1-2,TRBV27,few,CASSLGGIGGYTF,TGTGCCAGCAGTTTAGGAGGGATAGGGGGCTACACCTTC